One sample yielded the 22 T cell receptor beta chains listed below, sequenced in a study of blood T cell repertoires in COVID-19 (dated by TCRdb to the early 2020s). Libraries were made using the immunoSEQ multiplex PCR assay. The source is immuneACCESS, and TCRdb retained only in-frame sequences with V and J called. Part of the clones is not carried over; for the studies checked, unresolved V genes explain less than half of this, and the remainder is unexplained. This sample comprises around 300,000 clones, around 90% of them detected only once. About 3% of the sample rests with the top ten. Sample: PBMCs or T cells enriched from blood (not recorded which). All receptors come from a woman aged 50 to 60 who had recovered from COVID-19.

V gene TRBV7-3 combines with J gene TRBJ2-1; 16 bases are shared with TRBD2. The CDR3 sequence is 16 residues long. Germline values: CDR1 SGHTA, CDR2 FQGTGA. J lost 10 bases, V lost 4 bases, and 7 bases had no gene match. The CDR3 coding sequence is TGTGCCAGCAGCTCTCCGGGACTAGCGGGAGGGAGGGAGCAGTTCTTC. It specifies CASSSPGLAGGREQFF.

The CDR3 is CAWSIGAFGNQPQHF. The CDR3 coding sequence is TGTGCCTGGAGTATAGGAGCATTTGGCAATCAGCCCCAGCATTTT. The J gene is TRBJ1-5, the V gene TRBV30; D gene unclear. CDR3 length equals 15 residues. V gave up 2 bases and J gave up 2 bases, with 13 bases separating them. Per germline, CDR1 GTSNPN and CDR2 SVGIG (reference sequence).

The chain couples TRBV3-1 (or the pseudogene TRBV3-2) to TRBJ1-1; possible D gene TRBD1, 6 bases. The V and J ends lost 4 bases and 9 bases respectively, with 15 bases between them. CDR1 LGHDT and CDR2 YNNKEL come from the germline V gene (reference sequence). CDR3 length: 13 amino acids. The CDR3 DNA reads TGTGCCAGCAGCCGCCGATACAGGGAGCAAGCTTTCTTT. Encoded protein: CASSRRYREQAFF.

The table lists this clone with a count of one. V and J are TRBV7-9 and TRBJ2-7, with 9 positions matching TRBD1. Germline V gives CDR1 SEHNR, CDR2 FQNEAQ (reference sequence). The CDR3 totals 14 residues. V lost 5 bases to trimming and J lost 4 bases; unmatched junction nucleotides: 6. CDR3 DNA: TGTGCCAGCAGCCAACAGGGGGCCTTTTACGAGCAGTACTTC. This encodes CASSQQGAFYEQYF.

The chain is built from TRBV7-2 and TRBJ2-7; 9 bases are shared with TRBD1. Trimming cost V 5 bases and J 4 bases; bases outside gene matches: 9. This CDR3 has 15 amino acids. Germline CDR1 reads SGHTA; CDR2 reads FQGNSA. This chain's CDR3 is CASSPRTGETYEQYF. For the CDR3, the DNA is TGTGCCAGCAGCCCTCGGACAGGGGAGACGTACGAGCAGTACTTC.

The V gene is TRBV4-3, the J gene TRBJ2-1, with 7 bases identical to TRBD2. J lost 6 bases, V lost 3 bases, and 14 bases had no gene match. The V gene's germline CDR1 is LGHNA and CDR2 YSLEER. The CDR3 is 17 amino acids. This chain's CDR3 is CASSQAGFGGRPNEQFF. DNA for the CDR3: TGCGCCAGCAGCCAGGCGGGTTTCGGCGGGAGACCCAATGAGCAGTTCTTC.

CDR3 DNA: TGTGCCAGCAGTACCATTAGCGGGAGCTCAGATACGCAGTATTTT. Encoded protein: CASSTISGSSDTQYF. V usage is TRBV6-4 and J usage is TRBJ2-3; 9 positions match TRBD2. After removal of 5 bases from V and 4 bases from J, the junction contained 7 bases not matched to a gene. Germline-derived CDR1 and CDR2 are MRHNA and SNTAGT. This CDR3 has 15 residues.

The rearrangement uses TRBV4-1 and TRBJ2-1, with D maybe TRBD1 (5 bases). Trimming removed 1 base from V and 0 bases from J, with 13 bases in between. CDR1 MGHRA and CDR2 YSYEKL come from the germline V gene. The CDR3 is 17 amino acids. The CDR3 coding sequence is TGCGCCAGCAGCCAAGGGGCACAGGCGAGCTCCTACAATGAGCAGTTCTTC. This sequence encodes CASSQGAQASSYNEQFF.

This chain uses TRBV5-1 with TRBJ2-5; 9 bases agree with TRBD2. This CDR3 contains 14 residues. The junction had 8 bases not matched to a gene; V was cut back by 6 bases and J by 5 bases. CDR1 is SGHRS, CDR2 YFSETQ, per germline. The CDR3 spells CASMTGTSRETQYF. As DNA, the CDR3 is TGCGCCAGCATGACCGGGACTAGCCGGGAGACCCAGTACTTC. The whole variable domain, remainder taken from reference TRBV5-1 and TRBJ2-5, is KAGVTQTPRYLIKTRGQQVTLSCSPISGHRSVSWYQQTPGQGLQFLFEYFSETQRNKGNFPGRFSGRQFSNSRSEMNVSTLELGDSALYLCASMTGTSRETQYFGPGTRLLVL.

The gene calls are TRBV27 and TRBJ2-3; 7 bases align to TRBD2. Germline values: CDR1 MNHEY, CDR2 SMNVEV (reference sequence). With 3 bases clipped from V and 6 bases from J, the junction kept 3 bases outside the gene matches. CDR3 length equals 13 residues. CDR3: CASSLAGVDTQYF. The CDR3 nucleotides are TGTGCCAGCAGTTTGGCGGGAGTGGATACGCAGTATTTT.

The rearrangement uses TRBV6-2 or TRBV6-3 and TRBJ2-2, with D tentatively TRBD1 (5 bases). The CDR3 spans 16 residues. Germline CDR1 reads MNHEY; CDR2 reads SVGEGT. V dropped 0 bases and J dropped 0 bases, with 8 bases sitting between them. DNA of the CDR3: TGTGCCAGCAGTTACTCGACCAGGGCGAACACCGGGGAGCTGTTTTTT. Translating gives CASSYSTRANTGELFF.

V and J are TRBV2 and TRBJ1-6; TRBD1 aligns across 8 bases. Germline V gives CDR1 SNHLY, CDR2 FYNNEI. V was pared by 6 bases and J by 10 bases, with 8 bases of the junction left unmatched. The CDR3 extends over 14 amino acids. The CDR3 sequence is CASSGQGGQSPLHF. For the CDR3, the DNA is TGTGCCAGCAGCGGACAGGGTGGTCAGTCACCCCTCCACTTT.

The rearrangement links TRBV19 to TRBJ1-2; 7 positions match TRBD1. The CDR3 consists of 13 residues. Germline V gene data show CDR1 as LNHDA and CDR2 as SQIVND (reference sequence). V dropped 7 bases and J dropped 5; count of bases not matched to a gene: 7. The CDR3 sequence: CASTIDRAYGYTF. The DNA of the CDR3 is TGTGCCAGTACCATTGACAGGGCTTATGGCTACACCTTC.

The genes are TRBV7-2 and TRBJ2-2; unclear D gene. This CDR3 spans 17 amino acids. V lost 0 bases and J 0 bases, leaving 11 bases between the germline ends. Germline assignment: CDR1 SGHTA and CDR2 FQGNSA. CDR3 region: CASSLALGPANTGELFF. The CDR3 DNA sequence: TGTGCCAGCAGCTTAGCGCTAGGTCCCGCGAACACCGGGGAGCTGTTTTTT.

J is TRBJ2-2 and V is TRBV6-5; 7 bases map to TRBD2. Germline V CDR1 and CDR2: MNHEY, SVGAGI. The CDR3 extends over 15 amino acids. J gave up 4 bases and V 6 bases, and 8 bases lay outside the gene matches. The CDR3 loop is CASSRGTTFTGELFF. The CDR3 DNA reads as TGTGCCAGCAGCCGGGGGACTACGTTCACCGGGGAGCTGTTTTTT.

The chain uses TRBV5-1 and TRBJ1-4, with D unclear. Trimming shortened V by 1 base and J by 7 bases, and 14 bases separated the two germline ends. Germline-derived CDR1 and CDR2 are SGHRS and YFSETQ. CDR3 size: 15 residues. This chain's CDR3 is CASSLSGGESEKLFF. The CDR3 bases are TGCGCCAGCAGCTTGTCGGGTGGGGAGTCTGAAAAACTGTTTTTT.

The chain is built from TRBV10-3 and TRBJ1-1; 12 bases line up with TRBD1. This CDR3 contains 14 residues. With V trimmed by 7 bases and J by 4 bases, 4 bases remained unmatched. The germline V gene encodes CDR1 ENHRY and CDR2 SYGVKD. The CDR3 loop reads CAIMGQGAGTEAFF. CDR3 coding DNA: TGTGCCATCATGGGACAGGGGGCCGGCACTGAAGCTTTCTTT.

The V and J genes are TRBV28 and TRBJ1-5; the D is unclear. With 5 bases removed from V and 0 bases from J, the gap between germline ends came to 11 bases. Germline V lookup: CDR1 MDHEN, CDR2 SYDVKM. The CDR3 spans 15 residues. The CDR3 DNA is TGTGCCAGCAGTCCGACGGAGCTTAGCAATCAGCCCCAGCATTTT. This codes for CASSPTELSNQPQHF.

The V and J genes are TRBV6-2 or TRBV6-3 and TRBJ2-1, with 8 bases fitting TRBD2. V lost 5 bases, J lost 6 bases, and 15 bases stayed unmatched. Looked up from germline, CDR1 is MNHEY and CDR2 is SVGEGT. The CDR3 loop spans 17 amino acids. DNA for the CDR3: TGTGCCAGCAGTGACCCGCGGGGTGCGGGAGGTGCCAATGAGCAGTTCTTC. It translates to CASSDPRGAGGANEQFF.

The V and J genes are TRBV28 and TRBJ1-4, with a possible D match to TRBD1 (6 bases). Per the germline V gene, CDR1 is MDHEN and CDR2 is SYDVKM. Trimming pared 6 bases from V and 8 bases from J, leaving 13 bases between. CDR3 length equals 13 residues. CDR3 in amino acids: CASRRGGEEKLFF. DNA of the CDR3: TGTGCCAGCAGGAGGGGGGGGGAGGAAAAACTGTTTTTT.

This chain connects TRBV19 to TRBJ2-2, with TRBD2 identical over 7 bases. This CDR3 has 15 residues. V shed 5 bases and J 4 bases; nucleotides not matched to a gene: 7. The germline V gene encodes CDR1 LNHDA and CDR2 SQIVND (reference sequence). The CDR3 here is CASSPQRDRTGELFF. CDR3 sequence (DNA): TGTGCCAGTAGTCCCCAGCGGGACCGCACCGGGGAGCTGTTTTTT.

V usage is TRBV27 and J usage is TRBJ1-1; D remains unclear. CDR1 and CDR2 from the germline V gene are MNHEY and SMNVEV (reference sequence). The V end was cut by 2 bases, the J end by 0 bases, with 10 bases between. This CDR3 region has 15 residues. The CDR3 nucleotides are TGTGCCAGCAGTTTAGGTTCTACCCTGAACACTGAAGCTTTCTTT. It encodes CASSLGSTLNTEAFF.